Only one count was recorded for the clone carrying this T cell receptor beta chain. Its antigen remains unidentified. Germline CDR1 is SGDLS and CDR2 is YYNGEE. Trimming cost V 0 bases and J 4 bases; bases outside gene matches: 12. CDR3 length: 18 residues. This specimen belongs to a study of PD-L1 blockade in urothelial cancer. At the level of the study: Blood was tested 3 weeks (second dose) and 6 weeks into treatment. Blood yielded a median of around 150,000 T cells per sample.

Study-wide results and limits: Below-median pretreatment blood TCR clonality was a predictor of better survival.

Each patient contributed between 1 and 8 total time points of blood mononuclear cells, pretreatment and during treatment. The table came from immunoSEQ multiplex PCR; TCRdb's copy has only in-frame clones and leaves some out. In the table there are 20,000 to 25,000 clones, around nine tenths of which are singletons. The clonotype originates from a man over 45 with urothelial cancer. The input for sequencing was PBMCs, taken around atezolizumab (anti-PD-L1) treatment. The chain recombines TRBV9 with TRBJ2-1; 8 nucleotides align to TRBD1. Here the CDR3 reads CASSVEPQDRAGYNEQFF. CDR3 in DNA: TGTGCCAGCAGCGTAGAACCCCAGGACAGGGCGGGATACAATGAGCAGTTCTTC.